The clone carrying this T cell receptor beta chain was picked up many times. Antigen unknown. A second about 6 to 12 cycle PCR used barcoded and J-beta primers. A template-switch adaptor containing 12 random nucleotides labeled each cDNA molecule. There were at least 3 million CDR3-containing paired-end reads obtained from each sample. TCRdb re-called the 5' RACE reads through MiXCR, storing one row per CDR3 protein. This table holds about 1,800,000 distinct CDR3 sequences, over 25% found once. V gave up 6 bases and J gave up 2 bases; unmatched junction bases: 2. In germline, CDR1 is ENHRY, CDR2 SYGVKD. The CDR3 consists of 13 residues. The sample is drawn from a study of blood T cells in healthy people across ages. Staff drew roughly 10 milliliters of peripheral blood from each donor. Study-level results: A roughly linear fall in TCR beta diversity per million T cells was seen with increasing age.

The chain combines TRBV10-3 with TRBJ2-7; 9 positions match TRBD1. The sequencing input was blood. This sequence was found in a woman aged 30 to 39 in good health. CDR3 region: CAIRGQGPYEQYF. CDR3 DNA: TGTGCCATCAGGGGACAGGGACCCTACGAGCAGTACTTC.